This T cell receptor (beta chain) came from a study of shared T cell receptors in the human thymus (dated by TCRdb to the early 2020s). Notes on the research overall: The study examined how self-reactive, shared T-cell receptor alpha chains are generated in the human thymus.

About this clone itself: There is no known antigen for this receptor. No clone much larger than this one lies a single base away; base qualities are absent.

Taken from cysteine to phenylalanine, the CDR3 has 15 residues. The only DNA kept is the CDR3, 45 bases in frame from the first base. CDR1 and CDR2 are drawn from the germline V gene: MDHEN, SYDVKM. Ends trimmed: V by 6 bases, J by 3 bases; bases unmatched to a gene: 7. Libraries came from the immunoSEQ multiplex PCR assay. TCRdb stores this immuneACCESS table with in-frame sequences only. Part of the clones is absent; in the studies checked, under half of the shortfall reflects unresolved V genes, and no reason is known for the rest. The table for this sample lists 540,000 or so clones; approximately 78% of them were counted only once. The ten most abundant clones make up about 0.013% of the sample. The sample was also reused in another study, on human thymus T cells. The second publication reports: Immunologically healthy infants undergoing open corrective cardiac surgery for congenital heart defects in Finland were used as donors. The thymus tissue came from surgical resects taken out during corrective cardiac surgery. Biased V and J gene segment usage appeared to be present in both thymic and peripheral blood repertoires. The related research found that thymic TCR repertoires overlapped highly between unrelated individuals. The study characterized TCR alpha and beta repertoires from under 10 infant thymus samples and a few related peripheral blood samples. Donor ages ranging from roughly 6 to 244 days were recorded, and roughly six male and two female infants were included in the cohort. After being mechanically released from the tissue, thymocytes were kept at -70 degrees C in pellets of roughly 10-33 million cells. A QIAsymphony instrument was used to extract genomic DNA from frozen cell pellets. TCRB and TCRAD loci were amplified from a standardized quantity of quality-controlled genomic DNA using the immunoSEQ multiplex PCR assay. The amplicons covered the V(D)J region and were long enough to include the CDR3 and to identify the V and J genes. The amplicons were sequenced on an Illumina platform via the commercial immunoSEQ service. Primer bias and sequencing errors were corrected as previously described, and TCRAD and TCRB were defined on the basis of the IMGT database. The repertoires were analysed using immunoSEQ Analyzer 3.0 and VDJTools for basic statistics, V/J segment usage, diversity estimates, rarefaction and pairwise overlap. Chao1, ChaoE, Efron-Thisted, Shannon and inverse Simpson indices were used to estimate diversity, which was also estimated on datasets down-sampled to the smallest sample. Repertoire overlap was assessed by strict matching of CDR3 nucleotide sequence, V gene and J gene, and clustering was done by Jaccard-based multidimensional scaling. On average, thymus samples gave 750,000 to 950,000 unique TCRB clonotypes, whereas blood samples gave 75,000 to 85,000.

The sequence came from a boy under three years old with a congenital heart defect. Donor details come from another sample of the same person, matched by shared clones. Sequencing input: thymocytes. The V gene is TRBV28 and the J gene is TRBJ2-2, with TRBD1 identical over 7 junction bases. The CDR3 protein: CASRLDRADTGELFF. The nucleotide sequence reads as follows: TGTGCCAGCAGACTCGACAGGGCGGACACCGGGGAGCTGTTTTTT.